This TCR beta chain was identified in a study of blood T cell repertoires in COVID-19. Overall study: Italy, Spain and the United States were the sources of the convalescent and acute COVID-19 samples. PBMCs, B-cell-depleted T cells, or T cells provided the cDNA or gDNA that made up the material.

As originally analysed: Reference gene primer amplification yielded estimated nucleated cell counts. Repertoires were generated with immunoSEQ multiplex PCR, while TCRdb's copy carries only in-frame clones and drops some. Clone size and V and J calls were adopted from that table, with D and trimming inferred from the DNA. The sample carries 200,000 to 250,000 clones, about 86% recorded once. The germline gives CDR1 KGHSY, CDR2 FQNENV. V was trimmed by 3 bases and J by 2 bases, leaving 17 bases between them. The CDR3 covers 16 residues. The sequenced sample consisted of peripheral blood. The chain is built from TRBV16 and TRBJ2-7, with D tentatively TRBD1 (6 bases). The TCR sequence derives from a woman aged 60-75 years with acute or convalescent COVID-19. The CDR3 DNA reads TGTGCCAGCAGCCAGAGGTTTGGACAGAATACCTACGAGCAGTACTTC. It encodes CASSQRFGQNTYEQYF.